This T cell receptor (beta chain) was sequenced for a study of human T cells and chemical hapten exposure. Trimming took 0 bases from V and 4 from J, leaving 8 bases between them. Germline V lookup: CDR1 SGHKS, CDR2 YYEKEE (reference sequence). The CDR3 is 14 residues long. Time point noted: pre-sensitization, week 0. Treatment reported: therapeutic diphenylcyclopropenone sensitization with weekly scalp DPC. A single record per CDR3 protein comes from TCRdb applying MiXCR to the RACE reads. The sample has about 180,000 distinct CDR3 sequences; under 35% are singletons. This sequence joins TRBV5-5 and TRBJ2-1; D perhaps matches TRBD1 (5 bases). The sequence was obtained from a young woman with alopecia areata. Some clones in this sample may be carry-over from other donors' samples. Sample: whole blood, taken in connection with sensitization to the hapten diphenylcyclopropenone (DPC). CDR3: CASSLEGLYNEQFF. CDR3 DNA: TGTGCCAGCAGCTTGGAGGGGTTATACAATGAGCAGTTCTTC.